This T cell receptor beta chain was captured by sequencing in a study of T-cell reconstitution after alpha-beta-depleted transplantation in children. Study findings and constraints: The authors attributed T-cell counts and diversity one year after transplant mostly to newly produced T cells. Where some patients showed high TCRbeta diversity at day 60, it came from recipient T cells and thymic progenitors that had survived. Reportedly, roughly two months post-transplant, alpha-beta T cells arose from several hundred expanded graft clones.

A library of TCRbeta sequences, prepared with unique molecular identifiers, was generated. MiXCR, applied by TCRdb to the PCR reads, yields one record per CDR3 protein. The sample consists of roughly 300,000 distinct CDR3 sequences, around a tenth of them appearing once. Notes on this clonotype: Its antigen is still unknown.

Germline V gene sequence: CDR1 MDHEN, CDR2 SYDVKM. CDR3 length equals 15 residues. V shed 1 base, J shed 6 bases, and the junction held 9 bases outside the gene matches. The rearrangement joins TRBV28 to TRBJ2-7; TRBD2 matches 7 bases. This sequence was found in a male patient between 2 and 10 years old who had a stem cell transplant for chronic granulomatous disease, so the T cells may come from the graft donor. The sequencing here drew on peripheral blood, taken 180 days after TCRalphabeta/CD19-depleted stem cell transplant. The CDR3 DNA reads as TGTGCCAGCAGTTTATCGGGAGGAGGTCTCGTCGAGCAGTACTTC. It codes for CASSLSGGGLVEQYF. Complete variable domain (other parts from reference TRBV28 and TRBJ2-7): DVKVTQSSRYLVKRTGEKVFLECVQDMDHENMFWYRQDPGLGLRLIYFSYDVKMKEKGDIPEGYSVSREKKERFSLILESASTNQTSMYLCASSLSGGGLVEQYFGPGTRLTVT.